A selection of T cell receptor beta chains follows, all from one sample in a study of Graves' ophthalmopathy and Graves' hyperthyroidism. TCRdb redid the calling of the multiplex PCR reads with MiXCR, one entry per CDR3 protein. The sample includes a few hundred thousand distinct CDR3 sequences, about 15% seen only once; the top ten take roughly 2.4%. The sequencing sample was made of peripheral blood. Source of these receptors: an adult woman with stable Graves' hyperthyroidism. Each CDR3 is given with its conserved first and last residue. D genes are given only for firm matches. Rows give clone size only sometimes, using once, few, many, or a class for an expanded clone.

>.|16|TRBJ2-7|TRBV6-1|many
TGTGCCAGCAGTCCAAGGTCCCAGGGTTCCTCCTACGAGCAGTACTTC
CASSPRSQGSSYEQYF
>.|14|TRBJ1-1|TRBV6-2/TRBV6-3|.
TGTGCCAGCCAAAACGCCGGGGGCATCGCTGAAGCTTTCTTT
CASQNAGGIAEAFF
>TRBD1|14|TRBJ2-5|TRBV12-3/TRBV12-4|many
TGTGCCAGCAGTCCCGGGACAGGGTGGGAGACCCAGTACTTC
CASSPGTGWETQYF
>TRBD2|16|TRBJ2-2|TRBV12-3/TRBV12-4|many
TGTGCCAGCAGTCCCCCGGGACTAGCGGGAGCGGGGGAGCTGTTTTTT
CASSPPGLAGAGELFF
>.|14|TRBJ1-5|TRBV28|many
TGTGCCAGCAGTAATAGGGGGTTTAATCAGCCCCAGCATTTT
CASSNRGFNQPQHF
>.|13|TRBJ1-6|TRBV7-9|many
TGTGCCAGCAGCTTAGCCTATAATTCACCCCTCCACTTT
CASSLAYNSPLHF
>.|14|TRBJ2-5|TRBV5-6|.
TGTGCCAGCAGCGCCGGACCGGGAGAAGAGACCCAGTACTTC
CASSAGPGEETQYF
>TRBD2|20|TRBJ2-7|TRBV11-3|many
TGTGCCAGCAGCTTAGGAGGAAGGGCGGGAGGCTCTTTTAGCTCCTACGAGCAGTACTTC
CASSLGGRAGGSFSSYEQYF
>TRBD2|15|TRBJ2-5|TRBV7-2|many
TGTGCCAGCAGCTTATTCCGGGAGGAACAAGAGACCCAGTACTTC
CASSLFREEQETQYF
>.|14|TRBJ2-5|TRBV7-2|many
TGTGCCAGCAGCTTAGGGACCAAGACCGAGACCCAGTACTTC
CASSLGTKTETQYF
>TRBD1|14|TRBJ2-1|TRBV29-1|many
TGCAGCGTGTTAGACAGGGGGCTCGACAATGAGCAGTTCTTC
CSVLDRGLDNEQFF
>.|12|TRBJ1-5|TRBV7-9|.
TGTGCCAGCAGCTTAGGCAGCCGGCCCCAGCATTTT
CASSLGSRPQHF
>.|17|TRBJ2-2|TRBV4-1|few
TGCGCCAGCAGCCAAGCCCTGAGGGAGCGGAACACCGGGGAGCTGTTTTTT
CASSQALRERNTGELFF
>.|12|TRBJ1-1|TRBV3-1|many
TGTGCCAGCAGCCAAGGGACAGCAGAAGCTTTCTTT
CASSQGTAEAFF